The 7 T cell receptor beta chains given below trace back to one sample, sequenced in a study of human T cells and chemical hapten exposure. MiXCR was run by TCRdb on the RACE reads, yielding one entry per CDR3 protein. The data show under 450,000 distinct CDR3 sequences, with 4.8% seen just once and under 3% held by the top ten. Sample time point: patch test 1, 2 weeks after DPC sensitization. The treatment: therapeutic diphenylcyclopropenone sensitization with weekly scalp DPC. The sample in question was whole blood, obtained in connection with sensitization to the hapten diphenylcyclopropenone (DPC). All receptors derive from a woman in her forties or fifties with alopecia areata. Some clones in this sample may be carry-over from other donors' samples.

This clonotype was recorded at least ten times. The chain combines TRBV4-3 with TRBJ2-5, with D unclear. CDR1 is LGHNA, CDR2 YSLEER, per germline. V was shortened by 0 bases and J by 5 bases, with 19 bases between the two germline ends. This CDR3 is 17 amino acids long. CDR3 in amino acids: CASSQEFWPSPRETQYF. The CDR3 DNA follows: TGCGCCAGCAGCCAAGAGTTTTGGCCATCCCCCCGGGAGACCCAGTACTTC.

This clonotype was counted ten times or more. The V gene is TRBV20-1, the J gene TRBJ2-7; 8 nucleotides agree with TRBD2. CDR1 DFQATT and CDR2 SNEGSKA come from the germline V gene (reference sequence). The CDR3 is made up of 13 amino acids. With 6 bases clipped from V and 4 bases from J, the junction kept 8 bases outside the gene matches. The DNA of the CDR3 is TGCAGTGCCAGTGATCCGGGAGGGTACGAGCAGTACTTC. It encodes CSASDPGGYEQYF.

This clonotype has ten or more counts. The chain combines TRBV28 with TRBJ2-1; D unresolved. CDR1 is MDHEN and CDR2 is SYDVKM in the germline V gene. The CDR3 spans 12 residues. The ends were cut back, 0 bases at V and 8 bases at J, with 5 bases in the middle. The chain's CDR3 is CASSLWTDEQFF. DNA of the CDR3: TGTGCCAGCAGTTTATGGACGGATGAGCAGTTCTTC.

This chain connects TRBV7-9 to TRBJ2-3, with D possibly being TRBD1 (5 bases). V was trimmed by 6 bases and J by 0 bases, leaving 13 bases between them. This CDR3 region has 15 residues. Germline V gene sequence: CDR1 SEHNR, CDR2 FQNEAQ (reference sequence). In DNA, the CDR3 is TGTGCCAGCAGTTCCGACAGCCCTAGCACAGATACGCAGTATTTT. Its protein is CASSSDSPSTDTQYF.

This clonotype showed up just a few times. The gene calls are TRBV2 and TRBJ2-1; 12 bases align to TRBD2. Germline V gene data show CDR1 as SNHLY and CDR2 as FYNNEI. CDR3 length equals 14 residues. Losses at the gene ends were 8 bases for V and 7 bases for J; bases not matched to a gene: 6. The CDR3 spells CASLLAGGFNEQFF. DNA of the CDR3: TGTGCCAGCCTACTAGCGGGAGGATTTAATGAGCAGTTCTTC.

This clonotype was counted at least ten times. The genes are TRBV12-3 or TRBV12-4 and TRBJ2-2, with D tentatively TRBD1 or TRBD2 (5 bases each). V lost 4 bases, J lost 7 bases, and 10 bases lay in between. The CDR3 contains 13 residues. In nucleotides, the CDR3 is TGTGCCAGCAGTTCCGGGACCCTCGGGGAGCTGTTTTTT. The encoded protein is CASSSGTLGELFF.

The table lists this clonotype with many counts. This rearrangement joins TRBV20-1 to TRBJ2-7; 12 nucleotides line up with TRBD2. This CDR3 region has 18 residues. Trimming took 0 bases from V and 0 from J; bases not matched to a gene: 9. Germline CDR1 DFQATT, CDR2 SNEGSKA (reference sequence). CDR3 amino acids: CSARDRSLAGGSSYEQYF. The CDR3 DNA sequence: TGCAGTGCTAGAGATCGATCACTAGCGGGGGGAAGCTCCTACGAGCAGTACTTC.